This is a list of T cell receptor beta chains from one sample in a study of T cells in localized non-small cell lung cancer. Sequencing was performed with immunoSEQ multiplex PCR; in TCRdb, only in-frame clones are kept and a portion is missing. This table holds under 20,000 clones, around 87% found once. Here the sequenced sample was peripheral blood mononuclear cells, taken before any cancer treatment. The receptor source for this set is a male donor at least 60 years old with stage II lung adenocarcinoma. CDR3s leave out the opening cysteine and the closing phenylalanine or tryptophan. The D gene is left open where the match is weak.

V	D	J	CDR3
TRBV10-1	-	TRBJ2-3	ASSESRTYLTDTQY
TRBV20-1	-	TRBJ2-1	SALNNEQF
TRBV28	-	TRBJ1-4	ASSFQTYSTNEKLF
TRBV6-5	-	TRBJ1-2	ASSSLEGNYGYT
TRBV19	TRBD2	TRBJ2-3	ASSLAGAPTDTQY
TRBV6-5	TRBD1	TRBJ1-5	ASSEGDSRQPQH
TRBV5-1	TRBD1	TRBJ2-7	ASSLGQGVSYEQY
TRBV14	-	TRBJ1-5	ASSQGLNQPQH
TRBV28	TRBD2	TRBJ2-1	ASSSPGGAGGDNEQF
TRBV6-1	TRBD2	TRBJ2-7	ASSEALQGSGRAEQY
TRBV30	TRBD2	TRBJ2-7	AWSAGIAGYEQY
TRBV27	TRBD2	TRBJ2-3	ASRPLGLADTDTQY
TRBV29-1	-	TRBJ1-1	SSEESEAF
TRBV30	TRBD2	TRBJ2-7	AWSVRSGGLAGSGQY
TRBV28	-	TRBJ2-3	ASSQGGPDTQY
TRBV5-6	TRBD2	TRBJ2-5	ASSLRDYFFFQETQY
TRBV5-4	-	TRBJ2-1	ASTTPAHGGGYNEQF
TRBV30	-	TRBJ1-1	AWSVNLVGLNTEAF
TRBV4-1	-	TRBJ2-5	ASSQTQTGYEETQY
TRBV2	TRBD1	TRBJ1-5	ASTRQGGRQPQH
TRBV4-3	-	TRBJ1-2	ASSERWGSYGYT
TRBV19	TRBD1	TRBJ2-2	ASSILTGQGRSTGELF
TRBV7-8	-	TRBJ1-1	ASSAPAGANTEAF
TRBV19	-	TRBJ2-5	ASSIGGPAEAQY
TRBV28	-	TRBJ2-1	ASSLTRLSNEQF
TRBV5-6	-	TRBJ1-1	ASWYTGGTEAF
TRBV19	TRBD1	TRBJ1-1	ASSVGQGRVDTEAF
TRBV15	TRBD1	TRBJ2-7	ATSREPAGQGTGEQY
TRBV5-6	TRBD2	TRBJ2-7	AIPPGTSGSYEQY
TRBV6-1	-	TRBJ2-3	AQTGTQY
TRBV19	-	TRBJ2-1	ASSIGPSSYNEQF
TRBV5-4	-	TRBJ2-3	ASSLRAQGLADTQY
TRBV9	-	TRBJ2-6	ASSVIGTGANVLT
TRBV27	TRBD2	TRBJ2-1	ASKGTSGRAIVNEQF
TRBV5-5	-	TRBJ1-1	ASSLGAGARAF
TRBV10-3	-	TRBJ2-1	AISEGTPAEQF
TRBV7-9	-	TRBJ2-1	ASSSRDLVGNEQF
TRBV19	TRBD1	-	ASSIARTGVGEQY
TRBV2	-	TRBJ2-1	ASSEDRYNEQF
TRBV28	TRBD1	TRBJ2-5	ASSVVGQAHQETQY
TRBV25-1	TRBD1	TRBJ1-4	ATRGLEKLF
TRBV2	-	TRBJ1-4	ASSGDLRGGGEKLF
TRBV28	TRBD2	TRBJ2-7	ASSLSGTSGMSYEQY
TRBV28	-	TRBJ2-1	ASWGQGPSYNEQF
TRBV19	-	TRBJ2-3	ASSSDRPSTDTQY
TRBV6-5	-	TRBJ1-1	ASSYRRQGGTEAF
TRBV5-1	-	TRBJ1-1	ASSTGRGDTEAF
TRBV5-1	-	TRBJ1-1	ASSPSGDGTEAF
TRBV14	-	TRBJ1-4	ASSQDNRRNEKLF
TRBV6-1	-	TRBJ1-1	ASSEAGSTEAF
TRBV18	-	TRBJ2-1	ASSQAVNEQF
TRBV19	TRBD1	TRBJ1-4	ASSLTGVDEKLF
TRBV7-6	-	TRBJ2-5	ASSLVGTTIGETQY
TRBV4-3	-	TRBJ2-7	ASSQGTPSYEQY
TRBV7-3	TRBD1	TRBJ1-2	ASSSSLGARDSGAFT
TRBV2	-	TRBJ2-1	ASSEWSGSYNEQF
TRBV6-5	-	TRBJ1-5	ASSFWGSNQPQH